Listed here are 30 T cell receptor beta chains from one sample, sequenced in a study of T cell repertoires in cytomegalovirus infection. TCRdb itself ran the reads through MiXCR, one entry per CDR3 protein. The sample holds roughly 250,000 distinct CDR3 sequences, around 12% seen once. Sequencing was done on a sample of PBMCs. The receptors stem from a human donor in good health (CMV status not recorded). Some clones in this sample may be carry-over from other donors' samples.

This clonotype was counted a few times. This chain joins TRBV20-1 and TRBJ2-7; tentative D call: TRBD1 (5 bases). The V gene lost 6 bases and the J gene lost 0 bases, with 15 bases spanning the gap. Per the germline V gene, CDR1 is DFQATT and CDR2 is SNEGSKA (reference sequence). CDR3 size: 14 residues. The DNA for the CDR3 is TGCAGTGCCAGCCGGACACAAGCCTCCTACGAGCAGTACTTC. Residues: CSASRTQASYEQYF.

This clonotype was picked up a small number of times. This sequence joins TRBV20-1 and TRBJ1-2; 8 bases are shared with TRBD1. Trimming cost V 0 bases and J 6 bases; bases outside gene matches: 9. Germline V gives CDR1 DFQATT, CDR2 SNEGSKA (reference sequence). The length of the CDR3 is 15 residues. The CDR3 loop is CSARESLDRGDGYTF. The CDR3 nucleotides read TGCAGTGCTAGAGAATCTCTAGACAGGGGAGATGGCTACACCTTC.

The CDR3 reads CASSLVLVYEQFF. The CDR3 bases are TGTGCCAGCAGCTTAGTTCTAGTCTATGAGCAGTTCTTC. This rearrangement joins TRBV7-2 to TRBJ2-1; D is unresolved. The ends were cut back, 1 base at V and 8 bases at J, with 9 bases in the middle. The CDR3 totals 13 residues. CDR1 SGHTA and CDR2 FQGNSA come from the germline V gene.

This clonotype occurred many times. V gene TRBV2 combines with J gene TRBJ1-5; D is unclear. The V gene lost 4 bases and the J gene lost 4 bases, with 8 bases spanning the gap. Germline V CDR1 and CDR2: SNHLY, FYNNEI. The CDR3 totals 13 residues. The CDR3 sequence is CASSVQVNQPQHF. In DNA, the CDR3 is TGTGCCAGCAGTGTTCAGGTTAATCAGCCCCAGCATTTT.

There are many counts of this clonotype. This chain joins TRBV7-2 and TRBJ1-2; no reliable D call. From germline, CDR1 is SGHTA and CDR2 FQGNSA. This CDR3 spans 14 amino acids. V shed 0 bases and J shed 7 bases, with 12 bases lying between them. The CDR3 region has the DNA TGTGCCAGCAGCTTAGCCTTCGGTGAGGGTGGCTACACCTTC. It encodes CASSLAFGEGGYTF.

This clonotype has ten or more counts. Here the CDR3 reads CASSLNAGGANVLTF. DNA for the CDR3: TGTGCCAGCAGTTTAAACGCAGGGGGGGCCAACGTCCTGACTTTC. The V call is TRBV28, the J call TRBJ2-6; TRBD1 is a possible D gene (5 bases). There are 15 residues in the CDR3. V lost 2 bases and J lost 4, with 9 bases in between. The V gene's germline CDR1 is MDHEN and CDR2 SYDVKM.

This clonotype was recorded many times. The rearrangement joins TRBV7-3 to TRBJ1-2, with D possibly TRBD1 on 5 matching bases. V lost 1 base, J lost 8 bases, and 11 bases lay in between. The CDR3 is 13 amino acids. Germline loops: CDR1 SGHTA, CDR2 FQGTGA. The CDR3 DNA sequence: TGTGCCAGCAGCTTAATGGGAGGGGACGGCTACACCTTC. It codes for CASSLMGGDGYTF. The full variable domain, with the rest looked up from reference TRBV7-3 and TRBJ1-2, is GAGVSQTPSNKVTEKGKYVELRCDPISGHTALYWYRQSLGQGPEFLIYFQGTGAADDSGLPNDRFFAVRPEGSVSTLKIQRTERGDSAVYLCASSLMGGDGYTFGSGTRLTVV.

Many counts were recorded for this clonotype. The V and J genes are TRBV19 and TRBJ2-4; D uncertain. V was cut by 6 bases and J by 13 bases, with 13 bases left in between. The CDR3 is 11 amino acids. The germline gives CDR1 LNHDA, CDR2 SQIVND (reference sequence). CDR3 sequence (DNA): TGTGCCAGTAGCCTTGGCAGTAAGCAGTACTTC. This codes for CASSLGSKQYF.

This clonotype occurred many times. The V call is TRBV7-2, the J call TRBJ1-1; no definite D call. CDR3 length equals 13 residues. The germline V gene encodes CDR1 SGHTA and CDR2 FQGNSA. Trimming took off 6 bases at V and 2 bases at J, with 10 bases between the two ends. CDR3 nucleotides: TGTGCCAGCAGTTATGGACCCAACACTGAAGCTTTCTTT. Translation gives CASSYGPNTEAFF.

This clonotype was picked up many times. This chain links TRBV7-3 with TRBJ2-7, with TRBD2 matching 10 bases. Germline values: CDR1 SGHTA, CDR2 FQGTGA. The CDR3 runs to 15 residues. J was trimmed by 4 bases and V by 2 bases; bases with no gene match: 5. In nucleotides, the CDR3 is TGTGCCAGCAGCTTACAAGCGGGAGGGTCATACGAGCAGTACTTC. This encodes CASSLQAGGSYEQYF.

This clonotype was observed at least ten times. The CDR3 coding sequence is TGTGCCAGCAGCCTGGGGAGCGACCACACCGGGGAGCTGTTTTTT. This translates into CASSLGSDHTGELFF. The chain couples TRBV11-1 to TRBJ2-2; D may be TRBD2 (5 bases). Trimming shortened V by 5 bases and J by 3 bases, and 13 bases separated the two germline ends. CDR1 and CDR2 from the germline V gene are SGHAT and FQDESV (reference sequence). The CDR3 is made up of 15 amino acids.

This clonotype came up a few times. The chain combines TRBV19 with TRBJ2-5; no clear D. CDR3 size: 13 residues. Trimming took 3 bases from V and 5 from J, leaving 10 bases between them. Germline V gene lookup returns CDR1 LNHDA and CDR2 SQIVND (reference sequence). CDR3 in amino acids: CASSMTPHETQYF. The DNA for the CDR3 is TGTGCCAGTAGTATGACCCCCCACGAGACCCAGTACTTC.

The chain combines TRBV27 with TRBJ1-2; the D gene is possibly TRBD1 (5 bases). With 5 bases removed from V and 10 bases from J, the gap between germline ends came to 14 bases. CDR1 and CDR2 from the germline V gene are MNHEY and SMNVEV (reference sequence). CDR3 size: 12 residues. The CDR3 nucleotides are TGTGCCAGCAGTCCCCGGGACGGATACTACACCTTC. It translates to CASSPRDGYYTF.

This clonotype was recorded a few times. V gene TRBV7-3 combines with J gene TRBJ2-3, with D possibly TRBD1 on 6 matching bases. The CDR3 covers 14 residues. Trimming cost V 1 base and J 4 bases, with 9 bases left between them. From germline, CDR1 is SGHTA and CDR2 FQGTGA. The chain's CDR3 is CASSLSGGPDTQYF. In DNA form, the CDR3 reads TGTGCCAGCAGCTTAAGTGGGGGCCCAGATACGCAGTATTTT.

Many counts were recorded for this clonotype. V usage is TRBV7-2 and J usage is TRBJ2-2; a weak D match, TRBD2 (7 bases). Trimming shortened V by 6 bases and J by 8 bases, and 16 bases separated the two germline ends. This CDR3 has 14 residues. CDR1 is SGHTA, CDR2 FQGNSA, per germline. The CDR3 region is CASRGGPDWGELFF. CDR3 coding DNA: TGTGCCAGCAGGGGGGGGCCGGACTGGGGGGAGCTGTTTTTT.

Ten or more counts support this clonotype. The rearrangement links TRBV20-1 to TRBJ1-5; 11 nucleotides align to TRBD1. Germline V gives CDR1 DFQATT, CDR2 SNEGSKA (reference sequence). CDR3 length: 14 residues. Losses at the gene ends were 3 bases for V and 6 bases for J; bases not matched to a gene: 4. CDR3 nucleotides: TGCAGTGCTAGTCGGGGACAGGGGGGTCAGCCCCAGCATTTT. The encoded protein is CSASRGQGGQPQHF.

This clonotype turned up a few times. CDR3 in DNA: TGCGCCAGCAGCCCAGTTGGGGGGGGGGGGGCGGGTTCGGAGACGCAGTATTTT. Its translation: CASSPVGGGGAGSETQYF. This chain uses TRBV4-3 with TRBJ2-3; D possibly corresponds to TRBD2 (7 bases). The CDR3 runs to 18 residues. Germline V CDR1 and CDR2: LGHNA, YSLEER. Trimming stripped 4 bases from V and 9 bases from J, with 29 bases between.

This clonotype was counted a few times. The rearrangement links TRBV9 to TRBJ2-7; maybe TRBD2 (6 bases). Germline V gene sequence: CDR1 SGDLS, CDR2 YYNGEE. The CDR3 covers 13 residues. V lost 3 bases to trimming and J lost 7 bases, with 14 bases between them. The CDR3 reads CASSARLDREQYF. CDR3 nucleotides: TGTGCCAGCAGCGCCAGACTAGATCGGGAGCAGTACTTC.

This clonotype was found many times. CDR3 bases: TGTGCCAGCAACGTCGCAGGAAGGGTCGCAGATACGCAGTATTTT. Amino acids: CASNVAGRVADTQYF. The V and J genes are TRBV6-2 or TRBV6-3 and TRBJ2-3; D not resolved. The CDR3 is 15 amino acids. V shed 7 bases and J shed 4 bases, with 18 bases lying between them. CDR1 and CDR2 from the germline V gene are MNHEY and SVGEGT.

In this sample, this clonotype turned up many times. This chain uses TRBV7-2 with TRBJ2-7, with 7 bases identical to TRBD2. Trimming cost V 5 bases and J 0 bases; bases outside gene matches: 7. Germline V gives CDR1 SGHTA, CDR2 FQGNSA. The CDR3 covers 15 residues. CDR3 nucleotide sequence: TGTGCCAGCAGCCCGCGGCGGGGGAGCTCCTACGAGCAGTACTTC. Residues: CASSPRRGSSYEQYF.

The chain is built from TRBV9 and TRBJ2-1; maybe TRBD2 (6 bases). Germline lookup yields CDR1 SGDLS and CDR2 YYNGEE. Trimming cost V 1 base and J 6 bases, with 14 bases left between them. CDR3 length equals 15 residues. The CDR3 loop reads CASSVRTTSANEQFF. In DNA form, the CDR3 reads TGTGCCAGCAGCGTACGGACTACCTCCGCCAATGAGCAGTTCTTC.

The chain recombines TRBV6-1 with TRBJ2-3, with D perhaps being TRBD1 or TRBD2 (5 bases each). Between the trimmed V and J ends, which lost 6 bases and 10 bases, there was a span of 17 bases. Germline V lookup: CDR1 MNHNS, CDR2 SASEGT. CDR3 length: 13 amino acids. For the CDR3, the DNA is TGTGCCAGCAGAAGGGACGCCGTGGGACCGCAGTATTTT. Its protein is CASRRDAVGPQYF.

As to this clonotype: At one of its ends the junction is not consistent with the germline gene, which may arise from a read error. The chain links TRBV5-3 to TRBJ2-3; D is perhaps TRBD2 (6 bases). TRBV5-3 is filed as an ORF, its function uncertain. The CDR3 has 16 amino acids. The chain's CDR3 is CASSLGGNPTRHTQYF. The CDR3, as DNA: TGTGCCAGCAGCTTGGGAGGAAACCCGACCCGTCATACGCAGTATTTT.

This clonotype showed up many times. The chain carries TRBV7-2 and TRBJ2-1; TRBD2 aligns across 10 bases. The junction had 8 bases not matched to a gene; V was cut back by 1 base and J by 8 bases. The CDR3 extends over 16 amino acids. Per germline, CDR1 SGHTA and CDR2 FQGNSA. The DNA of the CDR3 is TGTGCCAGCAGCTTAGAAGTGGGACTAGCGAGCGATGAGCAGTTCTTC. It codes for CASSLEVGLASDEQFF.

In this sample, this clonotype turned up a few times. J is TRBJ1-2 and V is TRBV20-1; no reliable D call. The CDR3 runs 16 residues. Germline-derived CDR1 and CDR2 are DFQATT and SNEGSKA (reference sequence). V was pared by 5 bases and J by 4 bases, with 23 bases between. The CDR3 reads CSAPPLMGSRGYGYTF. The CDR3 DNA reads as TGCAGTGCTCCTCCCCTAATGGGCTCCCGGGGCTATGGCTACACCTTC.

The genes are TRBV29-1 and TRBJ2-4; TRBD1 aligns across 8 bases. V shed 7 bases, J shed 2 bases, and the junction held 7 bases outside the gene matches. Germline V gene data show CDR1 as SQVTM and CDR2 as ANQGSEA. This CDR3 comprises 14 residues. Here the CDR3 reads CSALDRATKNIQYF. Here the CDR3 DNA reads TGCAGCGCCTTGGACAGGGCGACCAAAAACATTCAGTACTTC. The complete variable domain, with remaining parts taken from reference TRBV29-1 and TRBJ2-4, reads SAVISQKPSRDICQRGTSLTIQCQVDSQVTMMFWYRQQPGQSLTLIATANQGSEATYESGFVIDKFPISRPNLTFSTLTVSNMSPEDSSIYLCSALDRATKNIQYFGAGTRLSVL.

The chain employs TRBV5-4 and TRBJ2-1, with D tentatively TRBD1 or TRBD2 (5 bases each). Germline CDR1 is SGHNT and CDR2 is YYREEE (reference sequence). V dropped 3 bases and J dropped 6 bases, with 10 bases sitting between them. This CDR3 is 13 amino acids long. CDR3 in DNA: TGTGCCAGCAGCTCCCCGGGGCCCAATGAGCAGTTCTTC. This sequence encodes CASSSPGPNEQFF.

This sequence joins TRBV20-1 and TRBJ2-3; 8 bases fit TRBD2. The V gene's germline CDR1 is DFQATT and CDR2 SNEGSKA (reference sequence). This CDR3 spans 16 amino acids. The V segment lost 3 bases and the J segment 3 bases; nucleotides outside the gene matches: 11. CDR3 coding DNA: TGCAGTGCTAGGTTCGCCGGGACTAGGGATACAGATACGCAGTATTTT. Residues: CSARFAGTRDTDTQYF.

This clonotype appeared many times. This chain links TRBV7-7 with TRBJ2-5; TRBD1 matches at 10 bases. This CDR3 is built from 14 residues. Germline V CDR1 and CDR2: SSHAT, FNYEAQ (reference sequence). V trimming: 5 bases; J trimming: 4 bases; junction bases outside the gene matches: 4. CDR3 in amino acids: CASSTDRGAETQYF. The CDR3 DNA follows: TGTGCCAGCAGCACGGACAGGGGGGCAGAGACCCAGTACTTC. The full variable domain, its missing parts supplied by reference TRBV7-7 and TRBJ2-5, is GAGVSQSPRYKVTKRGQDVTLRCDPISSHATLYWYQQALGQGPEFLTYFNYEAQPDKSGLPSDRFSAERPEGSISTLTIQRTEQRDSAMYRCASSTDRGAETQYFGPGTRLLVL.

In this sample, this clonotype turned up many times. The chain joins TRBV28 to TRBJ1-2; 7 nucleotides align to TRBD1. With 7 bases clipped from V and 5 bases from J, the junction kept 10 bases outside the gene matches. This CDR3 region has 14 residues. Germline lookup yields CDR1 MDHEN and CDR2 SYDVKM. In DNA, the CDR3 is TGTGCCAGCACCCTGGGACAGAGATTTTATGGCTACACCTTC. As protein: CASTLGQRFYGYTF.